This T cell receptor beta chain comes out of a study of beta chain features in type 1 diabetes. The authors reverse transcribed all of the isolated RNA, so sequencing captured expressed TCRB transcripts. Some clones are missing from TCRdb's copy, which holds only in-frame ones; the method was immunoSEQ multiplex PCR. Of roughly 370,000 clones listed, around 13% are singletons. The sample holds a few counts of this clone. The germline CDR1 and CDR2 sequences are MRHNA and SNTAGT. There are 14 residues in the CDR3. The V gene end was trimmed by 6 bases and the J gene end by 9 bases; junction bases not matched to a gene: 6. In all sorted populations, purity surpassed 95%.

Sequencing was carried out using naive CD4+ T cells from blood. This receptor was obtained from a young man in good health. The V gene is TRBV6-4, the J gene TRBJ2-1, with TRBD2 matching 12 bases. The CDR3 spells CASRRLAGVGEQFF. The CDR3 DNA follows: TGTGCCAGCAGGAGACTAGCGGGAGTGGGTGAGCAGTTCTTC.